This TCR beta chain was found in a study of cytotoxic CD8 clonotypes in ibrutinib-treated CLL. Study details: The authors obtained response samples at a median of about eleven months of treatment, range 6 to 36.

Study results and caveats: Patients showed higher baseline clonality than age-matched healthy donors, and it tracked circulating CD8+ T-cell counts.

As concerns this clone: The antigen remains unidentified.

Trimming removed 2 bases from V and 8 bases from J, with 13 bases in between. The germline CDR1 and CDR2 sequences are PRHDT and FYEKMQ (reference sequence). CDR3 length: 14 amino acids. Clones were sequenced by immunoSEQ multiplex PCR, and TCRdb holds only the in-frame ones, with some missing. This table holds a few hundred thousand clones, over 60% found once. Here the sequenced sample was PBMCs, taken after 36 months of ibrutinib treatment. The origin of this receptor is a human donor with chronic lymphocytic leukemia. This rearrangement joins TRBV13 to TRBJ2-1; a weak D match, TRBD2 (6 bases). CDR3 residues: CASSLKAGWDEQFF. In DNA form, the CDR3 reads TGTGCCAGCAGCTTAAAGGCGGGATGGGATGAGCAGTTCTTC. Looking up the rest from reference TRBV13 and TRBJ2-1 gives the full variable domain: AAGVIQSPRHLIKEKRETATLKCYPIPRHDTVYWYQQGPGQDPQFLISFYEKMQSDKGSIPDRFSAQQFSDYHSELNMSSLELGDSALYFCASSLKAGWDEQFFGPGTRLTVL.